This T cell receptor beta chain was recovered during a study of immune characterization of retroperitoneal liposarcoma. TCRdb re-called the PCR reads with MiXCR, one entry per CDR3 protein. The sample shows about 12,000 distinct CDR3 sequences, less than 55% of them seen only once. V lost 8 bases, J lost 3 bases, and 21 bases stayed unmatched. Per the germline V gene, CDR1 is MNHEY and CDR2 is SMNVEV (reference sequence). This CDR3 has 19 residues. The chain is built from TRBV27 and TRBJ2-3, with 9 bases lining up with TRBD2. The sequenced material came from tumor tissue. This TCR derives from a female donor with retroperitoneal liposarcoma. The CDR3 spells CASRPGGLATSRGTDTQYF. CDR3 DNA: TGTGCCAGCCGCCCTGGAGGACTAGCGACATCCAGGGGGACAGATACGCAGTATTTT.